Listed here is a single T cell receptor beta chain. The data originate from a study of CD8 T cells in Susac syndrome. V lost 6 bases and J lost 6, with 15 bases in between. Germline V gene sequence: CDR1 LNHDA, CDR2 SQIVND (reference sequence). The CDR3 sequence is 14 residues long. Random hexamers were used to reverse transcribe the RNA input (about 0.45 to 1 ug). A single record per CDR3 protein comes from TCRdb applying MiXCR to the immunoSEQ multiplex PCR reads. The sample includes 120,000 to 150,000 distinct CDR3 sequences, approximately 93% of them seen just once. The chain combines TRBV19 with TRBJ1-5; a possible D gene is TRBD1 (6 bases). The sequence was collected from a human donor in good health. Sequenced: CD4+ T cells from PBMCs. The CDR3 region has the DNA TGTGCCAGTAGGATGGGGCAGGGGACTCAGCCCCAGCATTTT. This gives the protein CASRMGQGTQPQHF.